Presented here are 9 T cell receptor beta chains from one specimen sequenced in a study of blood T cell repertoires in COVID-19. Profiled with immunoSEQ multiplex PCR; TCRdb holds only in-frame clones, not every one. The table records roughly 70,000 clones, 70% to 75% of them present only once. The sequenced material came from peripheral blood. These receptors were obtained from a man aged 65 to 79 with acute or convalescent COVID-19.

The chain carries TRBV23-1 and TRBJ1-2; the D is unclear. TRBV23-1 is marked as an open reading frame, function uncertain. This CDR3 spans 13 amino acids. The V end was cut by 3 bases, the J end by 6 bases, with 11 bases between. CDR3 DNA: TGCGCCAGCAGTCAGGAGGATTCGGATGGCTACACCTTC. Encoded protein: CASSQEDSDGYTF.

This clone appeared a single time. CDR3: CATSDGGSYEQYF. The CDR3 DNA reads TGTGCCACCAGTGACGGGGGATCCTACGAGCAGTACTTC. The rearrangement links TRBV24-1 to TRBJ2-7; TRBD2 might be the D (6 bases). The CDR3 loop spans 13 amino acids. CDR1 KGHDR and CDR2 SFDVKD come from the germline V gene. Trimming took off 4 bases at V and 1 base at J, with 7 bases between the two ends.

This chain connects TRBV5-1 to TRBJ2-1; 7 bases align to TRBD1. CDR1 and CDR2 (germline): SGHRS, YFSETQ. V lost 0 bases and J lost 3; bases outside the gene matches: 21. The CDR3 is made up of 21 amino acids. The CDR3 nucleotides are TGCGCCAGCAGCTTGGGCCCCACGAGGGGGCAGACCCGGACTTTCTACAATGAGCAGTTCTTC. Translation: CASSLGPTRGQTRTFYNEQFF. The full variable domain, in which reference TRBV5-1 and TRBJ2-1 provide the parts outside the CDR3, is KAGVTQTPRYLIKTRGQQVTLSCSPISGHRSVSWYQQTPGQGLQFLFEYFSETQRNKGNFPGRFSGRQFSNSRSEMNVSTLELGDSALYLCASSLGPTRGQTRTFYNEQFFGPGTRLTVL.

This chain connects TRBV10-3 to TRBJ2-7; no reliable D call. Germline CDR1 ENHRY, CDR2 SYGVKD. Between the trimmed V and J ends, which lost 5 bases and 6 bases, there was a span of 17 bases. CDR3 length equals 14 residues. DNA of the CDR3: TGTGCCATCAGTTTTGAGACTGCTCCTGGCGAGCAGTACTTC. This sequence encodes CAISFETAPGEQYF.

The chain combines TRBV24-1 with TRBJ2-7; TRBD1 agrees at 9 bases. V was clipped by 6 bases and J by 7 bases; unmatched bases: 6. The CDR3 has 13 residues. Germline CDR1 and CDR2: KGHDR and SFDVKD. The CDR3 DNA follows: TGTGCCACCAGTCCCGACAGGGGGTGGGAGCAGTACTTC. Its protein product is CATSPDRGWEQYF.

As DNA, the CDR3 is TGTGCCAGCAGTGATTGGACAAGCTCCTACGAGCAGTACTTC. Its protein product is CASSDWTSSYEQYF. The chain links TRBV2 to TRBJ2-7; tentatively, D is TRBD1 (5 bases). The CDR3 is 14 residues long. The germline V and J ends were trimmed by 3 bases and 0 bases, with 9 bases remaining between them. The V gene's germline CDR1 is SNHLY and CDR2 FYNNEI. The variable domain in full, completed from reference TRBV2 and TRBJ2-7, reads EPEVTQTPSHQVTQMGQEVILRCVPISNHLYFYWYRQILGQKVEFLVSFYNNEISEKSEIFDDQFSVERPDGSNFTLKIRSTKLEDSAMYFCASSDWTSSYEQYFGPGTRLTVT.

J is TRBJ2-1 and V is TRBV16; 13 nucleotides align to TRBD2. This CDR3 has 16 residues. CDR1 is KGHSY and CDR2 is FQNENV in the germline V gene. Trimming at V came to 5 bases and at J to 3 bases, leaving 4 bases not matched to a gene. CDR3 loop: CASSGTSGILYNEQFF. The CDR3 nucleotides are TGTGCCAGCAGCGGGACTAGCGGGATCCTCTACAATGAGCAGTTCTTC. Drawing the rest from reference TRBV16 and TRBJ2-1, the complete variable domain is GEEVAQTPKHLVRGEGQKAKLYCAPIKGHSYVFWYQQVLKNEFKFLISFQNENVFDETGMPKERFSAKCLPNSPCSLEIQATKLEDSAVYFCASSGTSGILYNEQFFGPGTRLTVL.

The chain is built from TRBV19 and TRBJ2-1, with TRBD2 matching over 9 bases. The CDR3 has 15 amino acids. The junction had 9 bases not matched to a gene; V was cut back by 4 bases and J by 8 bases. Germline CDR1 reads LNHDA; CDR2 reads SQIVND (reference sequence). The CDR3 nucleotides read TGTGCCAGTAGTAGATTCACTAGCGGGTTAGATGAGCAGTTCTTC. Translation gives CASSRFTSGLDEQFF. The variable domain in full, with the rest retrieved from reference TRBV19 and TRBJ2-1, is DGGITQSPKYLFRKEGQNVTLSCEQNLNHDAMYWYRQDPGQGLRLIYYSQIVNDFQKGDIAEGYSVSREKKESFPLTVTSAQKNPTAFYLCASSRFTSGLDEQFFGPGTRLTVL.

The chain links TRBV9 to TRBJ2-7; the match to TRBD1 covers 12 bases. Germline CDR1 reads SGDLS; CDR2 reads YYNGEE. CDR3 length: 16 residues. V shed 4 bases and J 6 bases; nucleotides not matched to a gene: 11. As DNA, the CDR3 is TGTGCCAGCAGCCCCGCCCCGGGACAGGGGGCATTCGAGCAGTACTTC. This encodes CASSPAPGQGAFEQYF.